Listed here is a single T cell receptor beta chain. This sample stems from a study of CD8+CD57+ T cells in acquired aplastic anemia. Study-wide context: DNA recovered from sorted CD4+ and CD8+ cells had a mean of approximately 3.5 ug.

The trim removed 11 bases at V and 5 bases at J, leaving 14 bases unmatched. This CDR3 region has 14 residues. CDR1 and CDR2 (germline): WSHSY, SAAADI. TCR beta VDJ and CDR3 were profiled, and genomic DNA was the template. A single record per CDR3 protein comes from TCRdb applying MiXCR to the reads. The sample lists over 150,000 distinct CDR3 sequences; approximately 49% were seen once. Sequencing input: sorted CD4+, CD8+, or CD8+CD57+ T cells (not recorded which) from PBMCs. The TCR sequence derives from a human donor in good health, serving as a control. The chain joins TRBV10-2 to TRBJ1-2; 7 positions agree with TRBD1. Here the CDR3 reads CAGKTGKLSYGYTF. DNA for the CDR3: TGCGCCGGCAAGACAGGGAAGCTTTCGTATGGCTACACCTTC.